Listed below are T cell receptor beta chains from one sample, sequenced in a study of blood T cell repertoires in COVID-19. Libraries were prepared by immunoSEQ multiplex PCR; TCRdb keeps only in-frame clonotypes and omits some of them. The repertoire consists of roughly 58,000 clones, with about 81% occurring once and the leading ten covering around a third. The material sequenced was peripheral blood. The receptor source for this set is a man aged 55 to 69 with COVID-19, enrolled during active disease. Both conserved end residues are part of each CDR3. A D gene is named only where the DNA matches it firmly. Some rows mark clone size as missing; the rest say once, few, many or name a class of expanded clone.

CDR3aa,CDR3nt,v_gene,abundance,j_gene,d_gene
CASSRDRTNTGELFF,TGTGCCAGCTCCCGCGACAGGACGAACACCGGGGAGCTGTTTTTT,TRBV18,.,TRBJ2-2,.
CASSLQGRRAGYTF,TGTGCCAGCAGTTTACAGGGGCGACGTGCTGGCTACACCTTC,TRBV27,few,TRBJ1-2,.
CASSPGDQRKNYGYTF,TGTGCCAGCAGCCCCGGAGACCAAAGGAAGAACTATGGCTACACCTTC,TRBV13,.,TRBJ1-2,.
CASSFGSGLAGAQTGELFF,TGCGCCAGCAGCTTTGGGTCGGGACTAGCGGGAGCACAGACCGGGGAGCTGTTTTTT,TRBV5-1,.,TRBJ2-2,TRBD2
CASSRPSASNNEQFF,TGTGCCAGCAGCCGTCCTAGCGCGAGCAACAATGAGCAGTTCTTC,TRBV6-5,.,TRBJ2-1,.
CASSESGDQPQHF,TGTGCCAGCAGTGAGAGTGGAGATCAGCCCCAGCATTTT,TRBV6-1,.,TRBJ1-5,.
CASSFRDFTYEQYF,TGTGCCAGCAGCTTCAGGGACTTTACCTACGAGCAGTACTTC,TRBV5-6,.,TRBJ2-7,.
CASSENMAGAYNEQFF,TGTGCCAGCAGTGAGAATATGGCGGGGGCCTACAATGAGCAGTTCTTC,TRBV6-1,.,TRBJ2-1,TRBD2
CASSLVGSSGPNEQFF,TGTGCCAGCAGTTTGGTAGGGTCTAGCGGGCCCAATGAGCAGTTCTTC,TRBV27,.,TRBJ2-1,TRBD2
CASSFGRSRSEQYF,TGTGCCAGCAGCTTTGGCAGGTCTCGATCCGAGCAGTACTTC,TRBV5-8,.,TRBJ2-7,.
CASRESRGPESEAFF,TGTGCCAGCAGGGAGAGCAGGGGCCCGGAGAGTGAAGCTTTCTTT,TRBV2,few,TRBJ1-1,.
CASTLGGPTDTQYF,TGTGCCAGCACCCTCGGGGGGCCGACAGATACGCAGTATTTT,TRBV7-2,.,TRBJ2-3,.
CASSLGGVPEAFF,TGTGCCAGCAGCCTGGGAGGCGTACCCGAAGCTTTCTTT,TRBV14,.,TRBJ1-1,.
CASSLAGWGGSDTQYF,TGTGCCAGCAGCTTAGCGGGTTGGGGGGGCTCGGATACGCAGTATTTT,TRBV11-1,few,TRBJ2-3,.
CASRSGVETGELFF,TGTGCCAGCCGTTCGGGAGTTGAAACCGGGGAGCTGTTTTTT,TRBV5-8,few,TRBJ2-2,.
CASSHLRTSSEAIDTGELFF,TGTGCCAGCAGCCACCTCCGGACTAGCTCTGAAGCTATCGACACCGGGGAGCTGTTTTTT,TRBV14,.,TRBJ2-2,TRBD2
CASSEYTGIQETQYF,TGTGCCAGCAGTGAATATACCGGTATCCAAGAGACCCAGTACTTC,TRBV25-1,.,TRBJ2-5,.
CASSLCHRVAGAETQYF,TGTGCCAGCAGCTTATGTCACAGAGTGGCGGGAGCGGAGACCCAGTACTTC,TRBV7-3,.,TRBJ2-5,TRBD2